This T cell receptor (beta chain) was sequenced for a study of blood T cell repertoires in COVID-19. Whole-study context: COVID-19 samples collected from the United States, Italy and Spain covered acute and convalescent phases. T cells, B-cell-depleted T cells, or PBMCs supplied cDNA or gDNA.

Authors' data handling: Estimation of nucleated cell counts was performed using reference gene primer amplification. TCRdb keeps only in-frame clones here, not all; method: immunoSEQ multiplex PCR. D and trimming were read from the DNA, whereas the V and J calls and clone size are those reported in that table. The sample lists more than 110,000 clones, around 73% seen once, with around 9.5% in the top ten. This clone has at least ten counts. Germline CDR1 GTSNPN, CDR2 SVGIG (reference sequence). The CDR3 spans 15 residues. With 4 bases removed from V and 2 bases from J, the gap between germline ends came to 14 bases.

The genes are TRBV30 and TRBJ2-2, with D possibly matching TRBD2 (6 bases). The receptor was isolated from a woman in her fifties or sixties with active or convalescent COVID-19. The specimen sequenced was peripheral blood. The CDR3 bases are TGTGCCTGGACTCCGGGTAGCGGTAACACCGGGGAGCTGTTTTTT. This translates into CAWTPGSGNTGELFF.